The next 20 T cell receptor beta chains were all read from a single sample in a study of blood T cells in healthy people across ages. PCR was performed a second time for about 6 to 11 cycles using a sample-barcoded 5' primer and a J-beta primer mix. From the 5' RACE reads, TCRdb called clonotypes with MiXCR, one entry per CDR3 protein. The sample lists hundreds of thousands of distinct CDR3 sequences, approximately 48% occurring once. Sequencing was performed on blood. These TCRs come from a man aged 60-69 years in good health.

As concerns this clonotype: The germline gene is not matched at one end of the junction; a read error may be the cause. CDR3 bases: TGTGCCAGTAGCTTACGACAGATGGGTTACAATGAGCAGTTCTTC. Its protein product is CASSLRQMGYNEQFF. V is TRBV7-3 and J is TRBJ2-1; D is possibly TRBD1 (5 bases). The CDR3 runs 15 residues. CDR1 and CDR2 (germline): SGHTA, FQGTGA.

This chain links TRBV20-1 with TRBJ2-7, with TRBD2 matching 12 bases. CDR1 and CDR2 from the germline V gene are DFQATT and SNEGSKA (reference sequence). V lost 1 base, J lost 1 base, and 5 bases stayed unmatched. The CDR3 runs 16 residues. This CDR3 reads CSARGTSGVPSYEQYF. The CDR3 nucleotides are TGCAGTGCTAGAGGGACTAGCGGGGTGCCATCCTACGAGCAGTACTTC.

The sample holds many counts of this clonotype. The chain links TRBV7-2 to TRBJ2-7; 7 nucleotides agree with TRBD1. Germline V gene lookup returns CDR1 SGHTA and CDR2 FQGNSA. CDR3 length: 14 amino acids. Germline trimming cut 4 bases from V and 5 bases from J; bases unmatched to any gene: 8. The CDR3 loop reads CASSSGQTPNEQYF. The CDR3 coding sequence is TGTGCCAGCAGCTCGGGACAGACTCCCAACGAGCAGTACTTC.

This chain uses TRBV18 with TRBJ2-7, with 9 bases lining up with TRBD1. This CDR3 comprises 16 residues. Per the germline V gene, CDR1 is KGHSH and CDR2 is LQKENI. V shed 3 bases and J 1 base; nucleotides not matched to a gene: 7. In DNA form, the CDR3 reads TGTGCCAGCTCACCTAGACAGGGGGAGATTTCCTACGAGCAGTACTTC. Translated: CASSPRQGEISYEQYF.

This sequence joins TRBV20-1 and TRBJ2-7, with 7 bases fitting TRBD1. J was trimmed by 2 bases and V by 3 bases; bases with no gene match: 10. Germline lookup yields CDR1 DFQATT and CDR2 SNEGSKA (reference sequence). The CDR3 is made up of 15 amino acids. The DNA of the CDR3 is TGCAGTGCTAGGCCATCTCGACAGGGTGCCTACGAGCAGTACTTC. Protein sequence: CSARPSRQGAYEQYF.

This clonotype was found many times. This rearrangement joins TRBV4-3 to TRBJ2-7; 9 nucleotides agree with TRBD1. Germline loops: CDR1 LGHNA, CDR2 YSLEER. Unmatched junction bases numbered 4, after V lost 5 bases and J lost 5 bases. CDR3 length: 13 residues. For the CDR3, the DNA is TGCGCCAGCAGCTGGGACAGGGTAAACGAGCAGTACTTC. It translates to CASSWDRVNEQYF.

In this sample, this clonotype turned up a few times. The rearrangement joins TRBV5-4 to TRBJ2-5, with D unclear. V was cut by 0 bases and J by 3 bases, with 9 bases left in between. CDR1 is SGHNT, CDR2 YYREEE, per germline (reference sequence). This CDR3 contains 14 residues. CDR3 region: CASSLAPTEETQYF. As DNA, the CDR3 is TGTGCCAGCAGCTTGGCCCCTACAGAAGAGACCCAGTACTTC.

The CDR3 loop is CASSLVSGGINEQYF. CDR3 nucleotide sequence: TGCGCCAGCAGCTTGGTGAGCGGGGGAATAAATGAGCAGTACTTC. The gene calls are TRBV5-1 and TRBJ2-5, with TRBD2 matching over 8 bases. There are 15 residues in the CDR3. V shed 0 bases, J shed 11 bases, and the junction held 12 bases outside the gene matches. The germline V gene encodes CDR1 SGHRS and CDR2 YFSETQ.

The chain recombines TRBV4-3 with TRBJ1-2; D is uncertain. CDR1 is LGHNA, CDR2 YSLEER, per germline. V lost 1 base, J lost 4 bases, and 10 bases lay in between. This CDR3 has 14 residues. The CDR3 spells CASSQGTDIYGYTF. DNA for the CDR3: TGCGCCAGCAGCCAAGGGACCGATATCTATGGCTACACCTTC.

The rearrangement uses TRBV20-1 and TRBJ2-3; 8 bases match TRBD1. With V trimmed by 0 bases and J by 1 base, 6 bases remained unmatched. This CDR3 is built from 16 residues. CDR1 and CDR2 (germline): DFQATT, SNEGSKA (reference sequence). The CDR3 DNA reads TGCAGTGCTAGAGATTCAGGGGGCGCAGGCACAGATACGCAGTATTTT. Residues: CSARDSGGAGTDTQYF.

This clonotype was seen more than once but under ten times. The CDR3 DNA sequence: TGTGCCAGCAGCCAATCTGTAGAGACCCAGTACTTC. Protein sequence: CASSQSVETQYF. The chain uses TRBV14 and TRBJ2-5, with no clear D. The ends were cut back, 2 bases at V and 4 bases at J, with 5 bases in the middle. Per the germline V gene, CDR1 is SGHDN and CDR2 is FVKESK. The CDR3 extends over 12 amino acids.

The chain carries TRBV4-2 and TRBJ2-1, with D possibly being TRBD2 (6 bases). The better agreement between TRBJ2-7 and the DNA end casts doubt on the J call. This CDR3 has 16 amino acids. Germline CDR1 LGHNA, CDR2 YNFKEQ. The chain's CDR3 is CASSKRDLSSYNEQYF. The CDR3 bases are TGTGCCAGCAGCAAACGGGACTTGAGCTCCTACAATGAGCAGTACTTC.

This clonotype was picked up one time. J is TRBJ1-2 and V is TRBV10-3, with D tentatively TRBD1 (6 bases). This CDR3 spans 12 amino acids. Germline CDR1 reads ENHRY; CDR2 reads SYGVKD. Trimming shortened V by 7 bases and J by 2 bases, and 8 bases separated the two germline ends. The CDR3 loop reads CAIKQGNYGYTF. CDR3 nucleotides: TGTGCCATCAAACAGGGAAACTATGGCTACACCTTC.

J is TRBJ2-1 and V is TRBV4-1; D tentatively fits TRBD1 or TRBD2 (6 bases each). V lost 3 bases and J lost 0, with 15 bases in between. The CDR3 runs 17 residues. Per germline, CDR1 MGHRA and CDR2 YSYEKL. CDR3 loop: CASSQEGEASSYNEQFF. The DNA of the CDR3 is TGCGCCAGCAGCCAGGAGGGGGAGGCCAGCTCCTACAATGAGCAGTTCTTC.

This rearrangement joins TRBV20-1 to TRBJ2-4; no clear D. The last part of the DNA fits TRBJ2-7 better; the J call may be wrong. The CDR3 consists of 13 residues. The germline gives CDR1 DFQATT, CDR2 SNEGSKA (reference sequence). The CDR3 DNA sequence: TGCAGTGAAAACCCTGATGACGTACGCGAGCAGTACTTC. This codes for CSENPDDVREQYF.

V gene TRBV5-1 combines with J gene TRBJ1-1, with TRBD1 matching 8 bases. CDR3 size: 14 residues. V was clipped by 3 bases and J by 3 bases; unmatched bases: 4. In germline, CDR1 is SGHRS, CDR2 YFSETQ. CDR3 DNA: TGCGCCAGCAGCTCCGCAGGGGGCTACACTGAAGCTTTCTTT. Its translation is CASSSAGGYTEAFF.

This clonotype was recorded a few times. V and J are TRBV20-1 and TRBJ2-3; 12 positions match TRBD2. Germline V gene lookup returns CDR1 DFQATT and CDR2 SNEGSKA (reference sequence). This CDR3 has 13 residues. CDR3 region: CTLAGGATDTQYF. As DNA, the CDR3 is TGCACTCTAGCGGGGGGGGCCACAGATACGCAGTATTTT.

V usage is TRBV9 and J usage is TRBJ2-1; D not certain. CDR1 is SGDLS and CDR2 is YYNGEE in the germline V gene. The CDR3 is made up of 13 amino acids. Trimming pared 0 bases from V and 5 bases from J, leaving 6 bases between. The DNA of the CDR3 is TGTGCCAGCAGCGTAGGGTCAAACAATGAGCAGTTCTTC. Encoded protein: CASSVGSNNEQFF.

A few counts support this clonotype. V and J are TRBV7-9 and TRBJ2-1; tentative D call: TRBD1 (6 bases). Germline V gene sequence: CDR1 SEHNR, CDR2 FQNEAQ (reference sequence). The length of the CDR3 is 14 residues. V gave up 5 bases and J gave up 7 bases, with 15 bases separating them. The CDR3 DNA reads TGTGCCAGCAGCGCCGCACAGGGTGGAAATGAGCAGTTCTTC. Amino acid sequence: CASSAAQGGNEQFF. Full variable domain (missing parts from reference TRBV7-9 and TRBJ2-1): DTGVSQNPRHKITKRGQNVTFRCDPISEHNRLYWYRQTLGQGPEFLTYFQNEAQLEKSRLLSDRFSAERPKGSFSTLEIQRTEQGDSAMYLCASSAAQGGNEQFFGPGTRLTVL.

The chain recombines TRBV25-1 with TRBJ1-4, with D possibly matching TRBD1 (6 bases). CDR1 is MGHDK and CDR2 is SYGVNS in the germline V gene. The CDR3 sequence is 12 residues long. The V and J ends lost 7 bases and 3 bases respectively, with 6 bases between them. The CDR3, as DNA: TGTGCCAGCAAGGGGGCTAATGAAAAACTGTTTTTT. Amino acids: CASKGANEKLFF.